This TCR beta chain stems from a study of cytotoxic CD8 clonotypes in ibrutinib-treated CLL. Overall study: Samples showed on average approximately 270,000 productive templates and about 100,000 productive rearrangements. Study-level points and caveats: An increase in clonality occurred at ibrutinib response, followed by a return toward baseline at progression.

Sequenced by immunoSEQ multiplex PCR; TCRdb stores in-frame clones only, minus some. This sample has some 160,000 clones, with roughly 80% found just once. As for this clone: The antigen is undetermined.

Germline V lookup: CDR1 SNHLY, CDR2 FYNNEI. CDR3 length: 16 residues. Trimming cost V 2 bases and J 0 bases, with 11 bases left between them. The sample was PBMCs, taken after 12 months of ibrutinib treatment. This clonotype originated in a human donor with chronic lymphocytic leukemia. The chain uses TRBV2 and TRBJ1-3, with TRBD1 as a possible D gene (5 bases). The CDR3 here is CASSETRGPSGNTIYF. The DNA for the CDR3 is TGTGCCAGCAGTGAAACCCGGGGCCCCTCTGGAAACACCATATATTTT.